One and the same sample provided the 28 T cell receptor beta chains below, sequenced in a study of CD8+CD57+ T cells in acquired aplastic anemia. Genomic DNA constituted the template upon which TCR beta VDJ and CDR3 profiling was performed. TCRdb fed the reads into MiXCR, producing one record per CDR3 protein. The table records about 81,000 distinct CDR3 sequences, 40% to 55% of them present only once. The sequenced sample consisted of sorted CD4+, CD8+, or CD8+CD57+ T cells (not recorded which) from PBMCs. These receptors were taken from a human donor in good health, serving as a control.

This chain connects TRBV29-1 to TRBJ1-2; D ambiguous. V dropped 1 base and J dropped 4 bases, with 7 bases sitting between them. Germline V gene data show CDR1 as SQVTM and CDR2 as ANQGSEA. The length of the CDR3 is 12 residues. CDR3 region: CSVEGQFYGYTF. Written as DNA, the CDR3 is TGCAGCGTTGAAGGGCAGTTCTATGGCTACACCTTC.

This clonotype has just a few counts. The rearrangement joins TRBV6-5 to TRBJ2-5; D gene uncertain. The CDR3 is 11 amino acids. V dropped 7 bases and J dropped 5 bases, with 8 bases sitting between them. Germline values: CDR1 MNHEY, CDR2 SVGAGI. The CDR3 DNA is TGTGCCAGCACGGTCGAGGAGACCCAGTACTTC. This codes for CASTVEETQYF.

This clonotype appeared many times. CDR3 sequence reads: CASSFHNSPLHF. The CDR3 DNA follows: TGTGCCAGCAGTTTTCACAATTCACCCCTCCACTTT. J is TRBJ1-6 and V is TRBV27; unclear D gene. This CDR3 region has 12 residues. V lost 3 bases and J lost 7, with 4 bases in between. Germline CDR1 MNHEY, CDR2 SMNVEV (reference sequence).

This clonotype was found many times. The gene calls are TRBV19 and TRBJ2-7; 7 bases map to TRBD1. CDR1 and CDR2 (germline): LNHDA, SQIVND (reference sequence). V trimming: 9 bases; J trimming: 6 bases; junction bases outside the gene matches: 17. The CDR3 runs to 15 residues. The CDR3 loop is CASTTGTLGAVEQYF. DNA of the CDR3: TGTGCCAGCACGACAGGGACCCTAGGTGCGGTCGAGCAGTACTTC. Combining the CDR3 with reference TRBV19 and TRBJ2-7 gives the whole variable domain DGGITQSPKYLFRKEGQNVTLSCEQNLNHDAMYWYRQDPGQGLRLIYYSQIVNDFQKGDIAEGYSVSREKKESFPLTVTSAQKNPTAFYLCASTTGTLGAVEQYFGPGTRLTVT.

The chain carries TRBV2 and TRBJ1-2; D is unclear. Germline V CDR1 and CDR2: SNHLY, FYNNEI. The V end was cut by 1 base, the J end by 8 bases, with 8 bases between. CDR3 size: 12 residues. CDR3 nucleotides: TGTGCCAGCAGTGAAGTCACGGAAGGCTACACCTTC. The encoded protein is CASSEVTEGYTF.

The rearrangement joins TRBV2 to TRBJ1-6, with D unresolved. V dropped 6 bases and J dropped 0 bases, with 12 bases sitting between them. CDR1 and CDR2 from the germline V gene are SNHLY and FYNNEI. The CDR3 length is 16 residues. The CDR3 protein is CASSSSPSSYNSPLHF. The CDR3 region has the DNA TGTGCCAGCAGCTCAAGCCCGAGCTCCTATAATTCACCCCTCCACTTT.

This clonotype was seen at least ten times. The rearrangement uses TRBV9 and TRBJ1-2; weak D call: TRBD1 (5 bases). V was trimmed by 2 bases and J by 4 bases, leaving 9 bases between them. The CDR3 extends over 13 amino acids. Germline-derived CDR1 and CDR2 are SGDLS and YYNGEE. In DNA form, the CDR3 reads TGTGCCAGCAGCGTCGGGGGTGCCTATGGCTACACCTTC. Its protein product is CASSVGGAYGYTF.

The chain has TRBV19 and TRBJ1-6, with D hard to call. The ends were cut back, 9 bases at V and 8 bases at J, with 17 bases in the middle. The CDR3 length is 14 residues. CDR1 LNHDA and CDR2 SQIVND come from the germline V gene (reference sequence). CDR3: CASYSLPRHSPLHF. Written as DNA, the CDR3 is TGTGCCAGCTACAGCTTACCTCGGCATTCACCCCTCCACTTT.

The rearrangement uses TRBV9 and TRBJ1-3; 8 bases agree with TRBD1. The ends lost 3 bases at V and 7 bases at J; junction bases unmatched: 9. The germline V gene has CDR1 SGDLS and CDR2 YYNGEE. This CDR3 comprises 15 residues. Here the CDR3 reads CASSAESGQANTIYF. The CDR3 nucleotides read TGTGCCAGCAGCGCAGAGTCGGGACAGGCTAACACCATATATTTT. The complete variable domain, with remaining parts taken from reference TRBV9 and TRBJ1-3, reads DSGVTQTPKHLITATGQRVTLRCSPRSGDLSVYWYQQSLDQGLQFLIQYYNGEERAKGNILERFSAQQFPDLHSELNLSSLELGDSALYFCASSAESGQANTIYFGEGSWLTVV.

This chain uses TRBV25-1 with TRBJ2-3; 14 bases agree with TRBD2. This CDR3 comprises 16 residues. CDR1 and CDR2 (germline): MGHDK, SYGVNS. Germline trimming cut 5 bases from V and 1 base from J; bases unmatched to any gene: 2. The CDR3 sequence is CASSWGLAGGTDTQYF. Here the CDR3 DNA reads TGTGCCAGCAGTTGGGGACTAGCGGGAGGCACAGATACGCAGTATTTT.

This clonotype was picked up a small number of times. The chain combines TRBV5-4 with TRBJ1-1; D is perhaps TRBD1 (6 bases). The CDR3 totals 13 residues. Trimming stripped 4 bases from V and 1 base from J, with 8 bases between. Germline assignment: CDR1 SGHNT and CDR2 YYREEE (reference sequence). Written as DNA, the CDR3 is TGTGCCAGCAGCCGGACAGCGAACACTGAAGCTTTCTTT. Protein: CASSRTANTEAFF.

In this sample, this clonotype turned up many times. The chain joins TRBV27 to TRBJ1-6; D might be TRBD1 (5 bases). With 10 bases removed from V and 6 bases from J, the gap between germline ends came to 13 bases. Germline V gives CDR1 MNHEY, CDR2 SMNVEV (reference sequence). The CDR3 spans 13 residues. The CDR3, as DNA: TGTGCCACCGGCCCGGGGCCTAATTCACCCCTCCACTTT. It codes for CATGPGPNSPLHF.

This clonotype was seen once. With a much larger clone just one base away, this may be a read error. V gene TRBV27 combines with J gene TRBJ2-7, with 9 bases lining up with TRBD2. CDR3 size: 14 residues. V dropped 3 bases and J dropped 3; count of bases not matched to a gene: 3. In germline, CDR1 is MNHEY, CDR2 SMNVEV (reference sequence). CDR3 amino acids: CASSLISGSYEQYF. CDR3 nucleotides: TGTGCCAGCAGTTTGATTAGCGGGAGCTACGAGCAGTACTTC.

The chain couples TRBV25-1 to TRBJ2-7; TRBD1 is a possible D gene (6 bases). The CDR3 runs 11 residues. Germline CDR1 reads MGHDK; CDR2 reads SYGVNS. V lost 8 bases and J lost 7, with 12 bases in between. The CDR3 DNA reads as TGTGCCAGCCTACAGGGTTGGGAGCAGTACTTC. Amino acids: CASLQGWEQYF.

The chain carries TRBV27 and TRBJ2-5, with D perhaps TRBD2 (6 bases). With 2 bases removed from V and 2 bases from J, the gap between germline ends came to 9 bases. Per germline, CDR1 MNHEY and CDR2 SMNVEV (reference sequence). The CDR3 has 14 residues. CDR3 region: CASSLGGTQETQYF. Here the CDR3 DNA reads TGTGCCAGCAGTTTAGGAGGGACGCAAGAGACCCAGTACTTC.

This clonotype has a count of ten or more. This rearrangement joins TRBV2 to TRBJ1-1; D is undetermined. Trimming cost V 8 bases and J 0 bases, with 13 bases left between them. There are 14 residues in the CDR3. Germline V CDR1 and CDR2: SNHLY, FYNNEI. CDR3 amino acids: CASRLSGMNTEAFF. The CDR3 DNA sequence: TGTGCCAGCCGCCTGTCCGGGATGAACACTGAAGCTTTCTTT.

CDR3 region: CSVATGGESGEQYF. CDR3 sequence (DNA): TGCAGTGTCGCGACAGGGGGCGAGAGTGGCGAGCAGTACTTC. The chain combines TRBV20-1 with TRBJ2-7; 10 positions agree with TRBD1. This CDR3 region has 14 residues. V gave up 7 bases and J gave up 6 bases; unmatched junction bases: 12. Per germline, CDR1 DFQATT and CDR2 SNEGSKA (reference sequence).

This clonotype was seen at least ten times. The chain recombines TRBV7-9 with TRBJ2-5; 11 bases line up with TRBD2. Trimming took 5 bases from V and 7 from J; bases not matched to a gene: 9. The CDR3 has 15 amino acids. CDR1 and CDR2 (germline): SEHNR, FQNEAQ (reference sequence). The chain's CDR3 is CASSQLGLAGGTQYF. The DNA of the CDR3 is TGTGCCAGCAGCCAGCTGGGCCTAGCGGGGGGGACCCAGTACTTC.

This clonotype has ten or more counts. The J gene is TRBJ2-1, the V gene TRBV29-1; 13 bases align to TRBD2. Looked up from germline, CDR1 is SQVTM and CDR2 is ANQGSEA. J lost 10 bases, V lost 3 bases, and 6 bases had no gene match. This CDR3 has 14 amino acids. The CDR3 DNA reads TGCAGCGTTGATGGACTAGCGGGAGTAAGGGAGCAGTTCTTC. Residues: CSVDGLAGVREQFF.

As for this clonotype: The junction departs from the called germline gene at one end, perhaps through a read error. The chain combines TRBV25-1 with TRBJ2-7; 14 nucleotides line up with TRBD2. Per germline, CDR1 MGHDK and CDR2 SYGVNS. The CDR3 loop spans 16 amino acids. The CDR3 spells CASSEVGLAGGSEQYF. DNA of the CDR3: TGCGCCAGCAGTGAAGTCGGACTAGCGGGAGGTTCCGAGCAGTACTTC.

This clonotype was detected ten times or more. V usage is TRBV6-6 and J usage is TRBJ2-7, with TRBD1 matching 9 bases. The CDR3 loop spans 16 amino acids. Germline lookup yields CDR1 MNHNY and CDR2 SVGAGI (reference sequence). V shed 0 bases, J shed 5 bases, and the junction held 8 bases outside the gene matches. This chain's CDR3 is CASSYSSTQGANEQYF. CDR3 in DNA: TGTGCCAGCAGTTACTCGAGTACACAGGGGGCCAACGAGCAGTACTTC.

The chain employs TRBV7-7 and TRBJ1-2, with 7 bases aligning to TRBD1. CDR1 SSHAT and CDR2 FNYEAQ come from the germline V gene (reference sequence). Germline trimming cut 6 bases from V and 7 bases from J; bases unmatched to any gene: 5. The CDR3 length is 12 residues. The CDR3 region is CASSESGGGYTF. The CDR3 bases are TGTGCCAGCAGTGAATCAGGGGGTGGCTACACCTTC.

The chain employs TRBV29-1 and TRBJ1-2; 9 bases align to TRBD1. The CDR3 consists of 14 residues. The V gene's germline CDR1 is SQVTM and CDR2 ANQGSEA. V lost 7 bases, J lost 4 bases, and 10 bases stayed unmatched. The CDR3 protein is CSAGGQGGSYGYTF. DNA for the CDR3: TGCAGCGCTGGGGGACAGGGAGGTAGCTATGGCTACACCTTC.

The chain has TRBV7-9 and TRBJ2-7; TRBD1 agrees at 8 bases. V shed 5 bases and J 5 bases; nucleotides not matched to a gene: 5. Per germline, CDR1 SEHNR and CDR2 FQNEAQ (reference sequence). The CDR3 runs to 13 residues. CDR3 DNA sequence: TGTGCCAGCAGCCCTGTGGACAGGGACGAGCAGTACTTC. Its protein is CASSPVDRDEQYF.

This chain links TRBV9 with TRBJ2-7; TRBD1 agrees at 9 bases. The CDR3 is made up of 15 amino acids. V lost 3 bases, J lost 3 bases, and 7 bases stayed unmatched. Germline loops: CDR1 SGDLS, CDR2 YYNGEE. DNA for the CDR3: TGTGCCAGCAGCGCCCCCGGGACAGGGCTCTACGAGCAGTACTTC. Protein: CASSAPGTGLYEQYF.

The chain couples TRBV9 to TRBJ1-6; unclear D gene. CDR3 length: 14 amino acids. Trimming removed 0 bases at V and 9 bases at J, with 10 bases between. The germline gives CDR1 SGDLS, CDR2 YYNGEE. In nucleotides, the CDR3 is TGTGCCAGCAGCGTAGGGGTTCCTGGTTCACCCCTCCACTTT. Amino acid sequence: CASSVGVPGSPLHF.

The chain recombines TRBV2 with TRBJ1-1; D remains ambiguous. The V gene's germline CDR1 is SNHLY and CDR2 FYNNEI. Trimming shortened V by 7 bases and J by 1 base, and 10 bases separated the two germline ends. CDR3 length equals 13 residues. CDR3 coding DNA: TGTGCCAGCACTATAACAGAGAACACTGAAGCTTTCTTT. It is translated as CASTITENTEAFF.

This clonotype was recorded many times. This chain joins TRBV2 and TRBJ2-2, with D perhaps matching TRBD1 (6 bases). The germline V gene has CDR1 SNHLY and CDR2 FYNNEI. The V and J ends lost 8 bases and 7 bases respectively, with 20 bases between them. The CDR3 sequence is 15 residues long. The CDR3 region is CASDLKQGRSGELFF. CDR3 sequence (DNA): TGTGCCAGCGATCTAAAGCAGGGGCGTAGCGGGGAGCTGTTTTTT. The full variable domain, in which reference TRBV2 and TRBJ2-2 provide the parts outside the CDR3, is EPEVTQTPSHQVTQMGQEVILRCVPISNHLYFYWYRQILGQKVEFLVSFYNNEISEKSEIFDDQFSVERPDGSNFTLKIRSTKLEDSAMYFCASDLKQGRSGELFFGEGSRLTVL.